Sequencing of this TCR beta chain was carried out in a study of T cells in tuberculosis. Whole-study results and caveats: Active tuberculosis TCR-alpha repertoires lay closer to GMM-specific TCRs than IGRA-negative controls, suggesting clonal expansion.

The assay was immunoSEQ multiplex PCR, and TCRdb's table has in-frame clones only and misses some. This table has roughly 34,000 clones, around 95% appearing once. This clone was counted once. Its antigen remains unknown. V dropped 4 bases and J dropped 2; count of bases not matched to a gene: 4. Germline V gives CDR1 MNHEY, CDR2 SMNVEV (reference sequence). The CDR3 has 15 residues. The TCR comes from a donor between 10 and 35 years old with latent tuberculosis or without tuberculosis infection. Specimen: PBMCs. The V gene is TRBV27, the J gene TRBJ1-3; 8 positions match TRBD1. CDR3 residues: CASSSSGGAGNTIYF. The DNA for the CDR3 is TGTGCCAGCAGTTCATCAGGGGGCGCTGGAAACACCATATATTTT.